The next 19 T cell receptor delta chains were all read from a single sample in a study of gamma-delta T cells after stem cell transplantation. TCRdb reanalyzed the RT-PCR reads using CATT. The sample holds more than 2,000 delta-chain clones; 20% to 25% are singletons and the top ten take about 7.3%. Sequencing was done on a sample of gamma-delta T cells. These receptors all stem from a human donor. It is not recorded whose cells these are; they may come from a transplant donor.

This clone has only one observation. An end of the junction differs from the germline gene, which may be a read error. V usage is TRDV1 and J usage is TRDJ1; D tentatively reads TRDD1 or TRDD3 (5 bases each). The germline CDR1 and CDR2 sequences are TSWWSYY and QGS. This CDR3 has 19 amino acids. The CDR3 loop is CAIGECTPWGPKWRDKLIF. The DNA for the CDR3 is TGTGCTATTGGGGAATGTACACCGTGGGGACCGAAATGGCGCGATAAACTCATCTTT.

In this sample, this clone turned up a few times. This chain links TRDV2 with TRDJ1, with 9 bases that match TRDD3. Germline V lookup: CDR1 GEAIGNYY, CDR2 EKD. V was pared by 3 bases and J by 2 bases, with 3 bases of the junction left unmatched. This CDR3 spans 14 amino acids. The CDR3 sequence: CACDELGETDKLIF. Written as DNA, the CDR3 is TGTGCCTGTGACGAACTGGGGGAGACCGATAAACTCATCTTT.

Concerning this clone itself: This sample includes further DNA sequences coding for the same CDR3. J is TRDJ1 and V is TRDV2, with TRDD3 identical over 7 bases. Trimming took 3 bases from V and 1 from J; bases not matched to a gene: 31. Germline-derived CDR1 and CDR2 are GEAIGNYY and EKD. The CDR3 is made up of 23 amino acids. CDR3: CACDLPPSQPSYWGIRRTDKLIF. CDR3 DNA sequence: TGTGCCTGTGACCTCCCGCCTTCTCAGCCTTCTTACTGGGGTATACGCCGCACCGATAAACTCATCTTT.

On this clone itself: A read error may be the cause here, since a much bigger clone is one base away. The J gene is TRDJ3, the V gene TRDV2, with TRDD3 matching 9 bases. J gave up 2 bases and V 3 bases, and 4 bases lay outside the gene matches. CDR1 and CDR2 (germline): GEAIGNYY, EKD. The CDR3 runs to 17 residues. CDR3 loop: CACDSLGDPWDTRQMFF. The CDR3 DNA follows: TGTGCCTGTGACTCCCTGGGGGATCCCTGGGACACCCGACAGATGTTTTTC.

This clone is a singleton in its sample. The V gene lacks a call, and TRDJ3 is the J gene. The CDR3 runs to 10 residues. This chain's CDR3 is CAWDTRQMFF. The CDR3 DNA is TGCGCCTGGGACACCCGACAGATGTTTTTC.

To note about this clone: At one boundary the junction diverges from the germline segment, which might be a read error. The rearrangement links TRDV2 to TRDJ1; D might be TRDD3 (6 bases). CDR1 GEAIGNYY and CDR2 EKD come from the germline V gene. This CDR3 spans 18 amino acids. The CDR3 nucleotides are TGTGCCCGTGACACGGGAACTGGACGGGGGGAAGCTGCCGATAAACTCATCTTT. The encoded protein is CARDTGTGRGEAADKLIF.

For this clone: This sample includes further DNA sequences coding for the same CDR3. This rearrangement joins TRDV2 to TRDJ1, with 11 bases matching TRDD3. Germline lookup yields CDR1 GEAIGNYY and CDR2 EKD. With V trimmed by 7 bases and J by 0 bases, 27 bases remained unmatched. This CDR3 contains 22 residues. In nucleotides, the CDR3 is TGTGCCTGCGCCACCAGGAATCCTACTTACTGGGGGATAAGGCTCTACACCGATAAACTCATCTTT. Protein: CACATRNPTYWGIRLYTDKLIF.

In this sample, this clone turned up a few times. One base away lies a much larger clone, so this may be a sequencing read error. In DNA, the CDR3 is TGTGCCTGTGACGACAAGAAAACGTGCGGGTCAAGCTCCCGGGACACCCGACAGATGTTTTTC. Translated: CACDDKKTCGSSSRDTRQMFF. The rearrangement links TRDV2 to TRDJ3; D gene ambiguous. The CDR3 has 21 amino acids. Germline loops: CDR1 GEAIGNYY, CDR2 EKD.

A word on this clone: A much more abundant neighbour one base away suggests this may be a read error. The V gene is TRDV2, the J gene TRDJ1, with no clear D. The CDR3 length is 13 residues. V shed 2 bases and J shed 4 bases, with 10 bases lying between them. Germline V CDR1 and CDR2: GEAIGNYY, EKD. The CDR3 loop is CACDNLMRDKLIF. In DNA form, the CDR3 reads TGTGCCTGTGACAATCTGATGCGCGATAAACTCATCTTT.

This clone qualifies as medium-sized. In nucleotides, the CDR3 is TGTGCTCTTGGGGAACTCTCCTACTTGTACTGGGGGATACGCACCGATAAACTCATCTTT. This codes for CALGELSYLYWGIRTDKLIF. This chain connects TRDV1 to TRDJ1; 13 bases match TRDD3. The V gene end was trimmed by 0 bases and the J gene end by 1 base; junction bases not matched to a gene: 11. The CDR3 is 20 residues long. In germline, CDR1 is TSWWSYY, CDR2 QGS.

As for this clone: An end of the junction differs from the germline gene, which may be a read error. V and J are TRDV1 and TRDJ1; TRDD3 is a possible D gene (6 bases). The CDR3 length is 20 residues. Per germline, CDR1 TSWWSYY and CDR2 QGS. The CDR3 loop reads CALGAVFPLCGIAETDNLIF. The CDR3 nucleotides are TGTGCTCTTGGGGCAGTCTTCCCTCTATGTGGGATAGCGGAAACCGATAACCTCATCTTT.

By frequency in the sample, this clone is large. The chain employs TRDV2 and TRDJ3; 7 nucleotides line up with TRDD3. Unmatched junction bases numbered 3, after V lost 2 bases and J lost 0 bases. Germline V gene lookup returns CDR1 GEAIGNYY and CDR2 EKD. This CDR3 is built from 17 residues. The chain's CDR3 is CACDRWGSSWDTRQMFF. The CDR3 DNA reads TGTGCCTGTGACAGGTGGGGGAGCTCCTGGGACACCCGACAGATGTTTTTC.

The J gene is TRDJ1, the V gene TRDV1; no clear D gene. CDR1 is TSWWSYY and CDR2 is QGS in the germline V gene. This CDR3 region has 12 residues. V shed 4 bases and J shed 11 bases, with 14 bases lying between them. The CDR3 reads CALGGRSGRLIF. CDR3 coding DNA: TGTGCTCTTGGGGGACGCTCCGGACGGCTCATCTTT.

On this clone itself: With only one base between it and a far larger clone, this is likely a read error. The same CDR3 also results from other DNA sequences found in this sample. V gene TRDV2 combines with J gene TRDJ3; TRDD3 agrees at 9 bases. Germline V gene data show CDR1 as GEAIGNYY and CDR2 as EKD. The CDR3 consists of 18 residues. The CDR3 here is CACDMYWGTSWDTRQMFF. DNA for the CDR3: TGCGCCTGTGACATGTACTGGGGGACCTCCTGGGACACCCGACAGATGTTTTTC.

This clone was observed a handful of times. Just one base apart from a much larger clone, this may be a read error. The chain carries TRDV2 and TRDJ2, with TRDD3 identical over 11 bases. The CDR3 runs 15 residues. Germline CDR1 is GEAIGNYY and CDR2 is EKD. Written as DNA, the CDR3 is TGTGCCTGTGACACTGGGGGATACGCGACAGCACAACACTTCTTT. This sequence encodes CACDTGGYATAQHFF.

As DNA, the CDR3 is TGTGCCTTCATGGTGGTCCGGACAGCACAACTCTTCTTT. Its protein is CAFMVVRTAQLFF. This chain connects TRDV3 to TRDJ2, with D unclear. The V gene's germline CDR1 is TVYSNPD and CDR2 GDNSRS (reference sequence). Trimming took 3 bases from V and 4 from J, leaving 12 bases between them. The CDR3 has 13 amino acids.

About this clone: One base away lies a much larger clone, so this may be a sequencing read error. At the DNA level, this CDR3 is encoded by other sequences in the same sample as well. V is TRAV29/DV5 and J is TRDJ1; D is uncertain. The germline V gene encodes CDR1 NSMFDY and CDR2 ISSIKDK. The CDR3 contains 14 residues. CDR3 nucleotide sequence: TGTGCAGCAAGCCTCCAGCCCTCAGCCGATAAGCTCATCTTT. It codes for CAASLQPSADKLIF.

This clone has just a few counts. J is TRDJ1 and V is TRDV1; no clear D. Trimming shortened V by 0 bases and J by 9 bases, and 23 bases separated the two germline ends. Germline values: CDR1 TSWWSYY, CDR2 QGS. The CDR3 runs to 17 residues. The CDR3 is CALGELSRGLTRDQLIF. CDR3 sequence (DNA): TGTGCTCTTGGGGAACTGTCCCGGGGCCTAACGCGGGACCAACTCATCTTT.

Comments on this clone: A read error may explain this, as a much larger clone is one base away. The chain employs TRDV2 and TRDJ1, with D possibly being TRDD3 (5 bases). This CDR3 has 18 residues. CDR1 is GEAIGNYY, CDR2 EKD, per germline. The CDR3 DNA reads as TGTGCCTGTGGCACCGTCGCGTCTGTTCGATACAACATCCATAAACTCATCTTT. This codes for CACGTVASVRYNIHKLIF.